Listed below are T cell receptor beta chains from one sample, sequenced in a study of blood T cell repertoires in COVID-19. Profiling relied on immunoSEQ multiplex PCR, and the TCRdb table lists in-frame clones only, not all of them. Among roughly 250,000 clones listed, around 81% were seen once. The sequencing input was peripheral blood. Receptors were obtained from a man aged 50-59 years with active or convalescent COVID-19. Both conserved end residues are part of each CDR3. Each record gives: clone size, J gene, V gene, D gene, CDR3 protein, CDR3 DNA. D genes are given only for firm matches. Only some rows state a clone size, as once, few, many or a class for expanded clones.

>.|TRBJ2-3|TRBV5-5|TRBD1
CASSPEVDRGTDTQYF
TGTGCCAGCAGCCCGGAGGTGGACAGGGGTACAGATACGCAGTATTTT
>few|TRBJ2-5|TRBV3-1/TRBV3-2|TRBD2
CASSPSLAGVETQYF
TGTGCCAGCAGCCCCTCACTAGCGGGGGTGGAGACCCAGTACTTC
>.|TRBJ2-2|TRBV28|TRBD2
CASSFGLANTGELFF
TGTGCCAGCAGTTTTGGACTAGCGAACACCGGGGAGCTGTTTTTT
>.|TRBJ2-6|TRBV14|.
CASSRAGANVLTF
TGTGCCAGCAGCCGGGCGGGGGCCAACGTCCTGACTTTC
>.|TRBJ2-2|TRBV30|TRBD2
CAYRLAANTGELFF
TGTGCCTACCGACTAGCGGCGAACACCGGGGAGCTGTTTTTT
>few|TRBJ1-1|TRBV29-1|.
CSVGPGSGVEAFF
TGCAGCGTTGGGCCGGGATCAGGGGTAGAAGCTTTCTTT
>once|TRBJ2-1|TRBV11-2|.
CASSSVMGAVEQFF
TGTGCCAGCAGCTCTGTAATGGGGGCCGTTGAGCAGTTCTTC
>.|TRBJ2-3|TRBV19|.
CASSPGNPSPRDTQYF
TGTGCCAGTAGCCCCGGGAATCCCAGCCCCAGGGATACGCAGTATTTT
>.|TRBJ2-7|TRBV2|.
CASSVRTIYEQYF
TGTGCCAGCAGTGTTCGGACAATCTACGAGCAGTACTTC
>.|TRBJ1-2|TRBV25-1|.
CASSETGKHGYTF
TGTGCCAGCAGTGAAACAGGGAAGCATGGCTACACCTTC
>once|TRBJ1-4|TRBV3-1/TRBV3-2|.
CASSHRGNKKLFF
TGTGCCAGCAGCCACCGGGGGAATAAAAAACTGTTTTTT
>.|TRBJ1-6|TRBV14|.
CASSQSPPAGSSYNSPLHF
TGTGCCAGCAGCCAATCCCCACCGGCTGGGAGCTCCTATAATTCACCCCTCCACTTT
>.|TRBJ2-1|TRBV4-2|TRBD1
CASSQGGQGRFNEQFF
TGTGCCAGCAGCCAAGGGGGACAGGGGCGATTCAATGAGCAGTTCTTC
>.|TRBJ2-1|TRBV3-1/TRBV3-2|TRBD2
CASSQPGTSGGRGEQFF
TGTGCCAGCAGCCAACCCGGGACTAGCGGGGGGAGAGGTGAGCAGTTCTTC
>.|TRBJ1-5|TRBV6-5|.
CASSFQVEQNQPQHF
TGTGCCAGCAGTTTTCAAGTAGAACAGAATCAGCCCCAGCATTTT
>.|TRBJ2-1|TRBV27|TRBD1
CASRDRGSYNEQFF
TGTGCCAGCAGGGACAGGGGATCCTACAATGAGCAGTTCTTC
>.|TRBJ1-1|TRBV19|TRBD1
CASSVDREGTEAFF
TGTGCCAGTAGTGTGGACAGGGAGGGCACTGAAGCTTTCTTT
>.|TRBJ2-7|TRBV7-2|TRBD2
CASSLAGSSGGIDEQYF
TGTGCCAGCAGCTTAGCGGGAAGTAGCGGGGGGATCGACGAGCAGTACTTC
>.|TRBJ1-5|TRBV6-5|TRBD1
CASSRDRGQPQHF
TGTGCCAGCAGCCGGGACAGGGGACAGCCCCAGCATTTT
>.|TRBJ2-3|TRBV19|TRBD2
CASSMGLAGNTDTQYF
TGTGCCAGTAGTATGGGACTAGCGGGGAACACAGATACGCAGTATTTT
>.|TRBJ1-1|TRBV5-1|.
CASSWGTAGTEAFF
TGCGCCAGCAGCTGGGGGACTGCGGGGACTGAAGCTTTCTTT
>.|TRBJ1-2|TRBV7-2|.
CASSIGTPFSNYGYTF
TGTGCCAGCAGCATTGGGACACCTTTTTCCAACTATGGCTACACCTTC
>few|TRBJ1-1|TRBV7-8|TRBD1
CASSYGQVNTEAFF
TGTGCCAGCAGCTACGGACAGGTGAACACTGAAGCTTTCTTT
>.|TRBJ1-2|TRBV6-5|.
CASLRQDYGYTF
TGTGCCAGCTTGAGACAAGACTATGGCTACACCTTC
>once|TRBJ2-3|TRBV9|TRBD2
CASSTGLAGSTDTQYF
TGTGCCAGCAGCACCGGACTAGCGGGGAGCACAGATACGCAGTATTTT
>.|TRBJ1-5|TRBV7-2|.
CASSYLSSGEQPQHF
TGTGCCAGCAGCTACCTTTCATCAGGGGAGCAGCCCCAGCATTTT
>.|TRBJ2-7|TRBV28|.
CASSLSDTYEQYF
TGTGCCAGCAGTTTATCAGATACCTACGAGCAGTACTTC
>.|TRBJ2-7|TRBV4-1|TRBD1
CASSQGWGQPYEQYF
TGCGCCAGCAGCCAAGGTTGGGGACAGCCCTACGAGCAGTACTTC
>.|TRBJ1-2|TRBV24-1|.
CATSENRVSYGYTF
TGTGCCACCAGTGAAAACAGGGTTAGCTATGGCTACACCTTC
>few|TRBJ2-7|TRBV28|.
CASTPPGATYEQYF
TGTGCCAGCACCCCCCCAGGGGCAACCTACGAGCAGTACTTC
>.|TRBJ2-3|TRBV6-1|.
CASSEAVGEATQYF
TGTGCCAGCAGTGAAGCGGTAGGGGAAGCTACGCAGTATTTT